The 3 T cell receptor beta chains listed next were all sequenced from one sample in a study of cytomegalovirus exposure and HLA in healthy donors. The PCR had 60 Vbeta and 13 Jbeta primers. The data were produced by immunoSEQ multiplex PCR, yet TCRdb's version contains in-frame clones alone and is incomplete. The table gives around 130,000 clones; the top ten clones make up 1.5% to 2.5% of it. The sequencing sample was made of PBMCs. These receptors were collected from a woman aged 60-75 years in good health and CMV-seronegative.

V usage is TRBV18 and J usage is TRBJ2-7; 9 bases match TRBD1. Germline CDR1 is KGHSH and CDR2 is LQKENI. This CDR3 is 15 amino acids long. J gave up 7 bases and V 2 bases, and 9 bases lay outside the gene matches. CDR3 sequence reads: CASSPTGTGKEEQYF. The CDR3 region has the DNA TGTGCCAGCTCACCAACCGGGACAGGGAAAGAGGAGCAGTACTTC.

This CDR3 reads CATSRSGLAPQETQYF. CDR3 nucleotide sequence: TGTGCCACCAGCAGAAGCGGACTAGCTCCTCAAGAGACCCAGTACTTC. The V gene is TRBV15, the J gene TRBJ2-5, with 8 bases aligning to TRBD2. With V trimmed by 2 bases and J by 2 bases, 7 bases remained unmatched. Germline V gene sequence: CDR1 LNHNV, CDR2 YYDKDF (reference sequence). This CDR3 comprises 16 residues.

The chain has TRBV5-1 and TRBJ1-3; 7 bases map to TRBD1. Germline CDR1 is SGHRS and CDR2 is YFSETQ. With 3 bases clipped from V and 3 bases from J, the junction kept 6 bases outside the gene matches. CDR3 length: 15 amino acids. CDR3 nucleotide sequence: TGCGCCAGCAGCTCGGGACAGCAATTTGGAAACACCATATATTTT. It yields the protein CASSSGQQFGNTIYF. The full variable domain, in which reference TRBV5-1 and TRBJ1-3 provide the parts outside the CDR3, is KAGVTQTPRYLIKTRGQQVTLSCSPISGHRSVSWYQQTPGQGLQFLFEYFSETQRNKGNFPGRFSGRQFSNSRSEMNVSTLELGDSALYLCASSSGQQFGNTIYFGEGSWLTVV.